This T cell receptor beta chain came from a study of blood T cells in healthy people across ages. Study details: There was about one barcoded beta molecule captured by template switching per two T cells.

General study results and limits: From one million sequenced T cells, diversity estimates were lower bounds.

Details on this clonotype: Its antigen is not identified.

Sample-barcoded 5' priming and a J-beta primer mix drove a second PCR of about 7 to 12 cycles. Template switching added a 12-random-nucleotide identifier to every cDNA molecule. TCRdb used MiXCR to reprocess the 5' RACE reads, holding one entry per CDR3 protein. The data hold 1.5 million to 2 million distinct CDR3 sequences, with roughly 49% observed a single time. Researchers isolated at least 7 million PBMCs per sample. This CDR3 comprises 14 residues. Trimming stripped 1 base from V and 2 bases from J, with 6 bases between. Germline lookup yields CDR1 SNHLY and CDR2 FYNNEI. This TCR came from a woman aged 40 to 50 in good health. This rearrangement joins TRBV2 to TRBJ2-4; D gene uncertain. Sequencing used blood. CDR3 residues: CASSEDDTKNIQYF. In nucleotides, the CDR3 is TGTGCCAGCAGTGAAGACGACACCAAAAACATTCAGTACTTC. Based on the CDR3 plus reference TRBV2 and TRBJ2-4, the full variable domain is EPEVTQTPSHQVTQMGQEVILRCVPISNHLYFYWYRQILGQKVEFLVSFYNNEISEKSEIFDDQFSVERPDGSNFTLKIRSTKLEDSAMYFCASSEDDTKNIQYFGAGTRLSVL.